A selection of T cell receptor beta chains follows, all from one sample in a study of molecular identifiers for immune sequencing clone quantification. TCRdb reprocessed the PCR reads via MiXCR and lists one record per CDR3 protein. The sample has over 600,000 distinct CDR3 sequences, 15% to 20% seen once. The sample consisted of naive CD8+ T cells from blood, with Jurkat cell RNA spiked in. These receptors all stem from a human donor in good health. Some libraries in this study had Jurkat cell RNA spiked in. Each CDR3 is given with its conserved first and last residue. The D gene is left open where the match is weak. A row's size may be missing; if present it is once, few, many or a size class.

cdr3_nt | cdr3_aa | d_call | clone_size | j_call | v_call
TGTGCCACCAGCAGAAGACTAGCGGGGAGCACAGATACGCAGTATTTT | CATSRRLAGSTDTQYF | TRBD2 | many | TRBJ2-3 | TRBV15
TGTGCCTGGAGTGAACAAACAGGGAACTCCTACGAGCAGTACTTC | CAWSEQTGNSYEQYF | NA | NA | TRBJ2-7 | TRBV30
TGTGCCAGCAGCGTAGTTGTCTATGGGGAAACTGAAGCTTTCTTT | CASSVVVYGETEAFF | NA | many | TRBJ1-1 | TRBV9
TGTGCCAGCACTTATACCACCGGACAGGGTATAGAACTCAATCAGCCCCAGCATTTT | CASTYTTGQGIELNQPQHF | TRBD1 | many | TRBJ1-5 | TRBV6-2/TRBV6-3
TGTGCCAGCAGTGACCGCCACCGAAGCGAGCAGTTCTTC | CASSDRHRSEQFF | NA | many | TRBJ2-1 | TRBV25-1
TGCAGTGCTAGGGACATCGGGGTCGGGAAAGGGGACGAGCAGTACTTC | CSARDIGVGKGDEQYF | NA | few | TRBJ2-7 | TRBV20-1
TGTGCCACCGAGGGGGAGGGCCCAGATACGCAGTATTTT | CATEGEGPDTQYF | NA | many | TRBJ2-3 | TRBV10-3
TGCGCCAGCAGCCCCCTCTGGGACAGTTTTACGGGCACTGAAGCTTTCTTT | CASSPLWDSFTGTEAFF | TRBD1 | many | TRBJ1-1 | TRBV4-1
TGTGCCAGTACGGGGCAGGGCTATCAGCCCCAGCATTTT | CASTGQGYQPQHF | NA | many | TRBJ1-5 | TRBV19
TGTGCCAGCAGTTCAACCCGATCAGGTCCGCAGGGACTCGAGCAGTACTTC | CASSSTRSGPQGLEQYF | NA | NA | TRBJ2-7 | TRBV6-2/TRBV6-3
TGTGCCAGCAAAGACGGGAGGGAGGGGAATCAGCCCCAGCATTTT | CASKDGREGNQPQHF | NA | many | TRBJ1-5 | TRBV7-9
TGTGCCAGCAGTCCGGACAGGGTCGATGAGCAGTTCTTC | CASSPDRVDEQFF | TRBD1 | few | TRBJ2-1 | TRBV27
TGTGCCAGCAGCTTTCCCCCGAGCTCTGGAAACACCATATATTTT | CASSFPPSSGNTIYF | NA | many | TRBJ1-3 | TRBV7-9
TGTGCCAGCAGCTCGAAAGGGTCCTCCTACGAGCAGTACTTC | CASSSKGSSYEQYF | NA | many | TRBJ2-7 | TRBV5-6